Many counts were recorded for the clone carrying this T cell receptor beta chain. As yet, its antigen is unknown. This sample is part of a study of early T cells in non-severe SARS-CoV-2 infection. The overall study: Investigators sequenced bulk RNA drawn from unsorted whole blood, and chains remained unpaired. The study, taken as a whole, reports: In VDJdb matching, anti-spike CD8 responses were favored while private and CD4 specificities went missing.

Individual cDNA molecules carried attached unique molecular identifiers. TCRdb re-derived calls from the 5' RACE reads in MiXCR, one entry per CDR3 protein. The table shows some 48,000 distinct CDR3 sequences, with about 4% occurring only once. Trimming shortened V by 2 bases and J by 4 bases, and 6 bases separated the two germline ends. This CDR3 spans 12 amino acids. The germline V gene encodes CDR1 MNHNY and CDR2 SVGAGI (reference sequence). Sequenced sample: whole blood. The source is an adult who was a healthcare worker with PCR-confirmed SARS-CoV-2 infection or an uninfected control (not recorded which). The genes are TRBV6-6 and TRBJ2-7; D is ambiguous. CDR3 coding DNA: TGTGCCAGCAGTTACGTATTATACGAGCAGTACTTC. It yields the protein CASSYVLYEQYF.